What follows are 19 T cell receptor beta chains derived from one specimen sequenced in a study of regulatory T cells in long-lasting Graves disease. Specified time point: newly diagnosed GD, antithyroid drugs for less than 3 months. The TCR library was made from RNA extracted from PBMCs. Both iRepertoire HTBI primers and Arm-PCR of CDR3 regions were used to build the TCR beta libraries. One entry per CDR3 protein, called by TCRdb with MiXCR from the multiplex PCR reads. The table has more than 400,000 distinct CDR3 sequences, about 16% seen once. The same sample was also used in a study of T cells in Graves' hyperthyroidism and ophthalmopathy.

The specimen comprised peripheral blood mononuclear cells (PBMCs), sampled at new diagnosis, from a patient treated with antithyroid drugs. Receptors originate from a woman aged 30 to 39 with Graves disease.

This clonotype appeared a few times. The chain uses TRBV7-2 and TRBJ2-3; D is unclear. Looked up from germline, CDR1 is SGHTA and CDR2 is FQGNSA. V lost 4 bases and J lost 0, with 8 bases in between. The CDR3 spans 14 residues. The DNA for the CDR3 is TGTACCAGCAGCTCGGGCAGGAGCACAGATACGCAGTATTTT. Amino acid sequence: CTSSSGRSTDTQYF.

There are many counts of this clonotype. Here the CDR3 DNA reads TGTGCCAGCAGTAGTTTGTGGGGTGGCACAGATACGCAGTATTTT. This encodes CASSSLWGGTDTQYF. The chain joins TRBV28 to TRBJ2-3; D unresolved. Germline V lookup: CDR1 MDHEN, CDR2 SYDVKM. V lost 5 bases to trimming and J lost 1 base, with 13 bases between them. There are 15 residues in the CDR3. The variable domain in full, with the rest retrieved from reference TRBV28 and TRBJ2-3, is DVKVTQSSRYLVKRTGEKVFLECVQDMDHENMFWYRQDPGLGLRLIYFSYDVKMKEKGDIPEGYSVSREKKERFSLILESASTNQTSMYLCASSSLWGGTDTQYFGPGTRLTVL.

This chain links TRBV20-1 with TRBJ1-2; D gene uncertain. The germline V and J ends were trimmed by 2 bases and 8 bases, with 12 bases remaining between them. This CDR3 spans 12 amino acids. The germline V gene has CDR1 DFQATT and CDR2 SNEGSKA (reference sequence). The DNA for the CDR3 is TGCAGTGCTAGAAAAAGGGATAGGGGCTACACCTTC. Encoded protein: CSARKRDRGYTF.

This clonotype was counted many times. The chain has TRBV7-2 and TRBJ2-5; a weak D match, TRBD1 (5 bases). CDR3 length: 14 amino acids. The V end lost 0 bases, the J end lost 3 bases, and 8 bases lay between the germline ends. Germline CDR1 and CDR2: SGHTA and FQGNSA. CDR3 nucleotides: TGTGCCAGCAGCTTAGCAGCCAGGGAAGAGACCCAGTACTTC. Amino acids: CASSLAAREETQYF.

Worth noting for this clonotype: The germline gene is not matched at one end of the junction; a read error may be the cause. The genes are TRBV25-1 and TRBJ2-2; 10 nucleotides match TRBD1. CDR1 is MGHDK and CDR2 is SYGVNS in the germline V gene. The CDR3 is 16 amino acids. Written as DNA, the CDR3 is TGCGCCAGCAGCCAACCCTCCGGGACAGGGGTCGGGGAGCTGTTTTTT. Its protein is CASSQPSGTGVGELFF.

V is TRBV4-1 and J is TRBJ2-7, with TRBD1 identical over 7 bases. The germline CDR1 and CDR2 sequences are MGHRA and YSYEKL. The V gene end was trimmed by 1 base and the J gene end by 11 bases; junction bases not matched to a gene: 11. This CDR3 is 14 amino acids long. The CDR3 DNA sequence: TGCGCCAGCAGCCAAGTAGAGGGACAGCAGTTTAAGTACTTC. Protein: CASSQVEGQQFKYF.

This clonotype appeared many times. The V and J genes are TRBV10-3 and TRBJ2-7; the match to TRBD2 covers 15 bases. The CDR3 has 16 amino acids. V shed 5 bases and J 2 bases; nucleotides not matched to a gene: 4. CDR1 and CDR2 from the germline V gene are ENHRY and SYGVKD. CDR3 amino acids: CAISTGLAGGTYEQYF. In DNA form, the CDR3 reads TGTGCCATCAGTACCGGACTAGCGGGAGGGACCTACGAGCAGTACTTC.

With regard to this clonotype: This may stem from a read error, because a much larger clone lies one nucleotide away. The gene calls are TRBV3-1 and TRBJ2-5; a possible D gene is TRBD2 (5 bases). This CDR3 is 15 amino acids long. Between the trimmed V and J ends, which lost 1 base and 11 bases, there was a span of 20 bases. Germline CDR1 is LGHDT and CDR2 is YNNKEL (reference sequence). The CDR3 region has the DNA TGTGCCAGCAGCCAAGCGGGGAGCTCCTACAATGAGCAGTACTTC. Its protein is CASSQAGSSYNEQYF.

Concerning this clonotype: Being one base from a much bigger clone, this may be a read error. The chain links TRBV29-1 to TRBJ2-2; TRBD1 matches 11 bases. CDR1 is SQVTM and CDR2 is ANQGSEA in the germline V gene. Trimming cost V 6 bases and J 5 bases; bases outside gene matches: 8. The CDR3 consists of 15 residues. The CDR3 protein is CSVNGGTGGTGELFF. DNA of the CDR3: TGCAGCGTGAACGGCGGGACAGGGGGTACCGGGGAGCTGTTTTTT.

This clonotype was seen ten or more times. V usage is TRBV11-2 and J usage is TRBJ2-5; D is undetermined. Germline V lookup: CDR1 SGHAT, CDR2 FQNNGV. The CDR3 length is 14 residues. The V and J ends lost 5 bases and 5 bases respectively, with 15 bases between them. The DNA of the CDR3 is TGTGCCAGCAGCCCAGCTATCATACCGGAGACCCAGTACTTC. Translation gives CASSPAIIPETQYF.

The chain has TRBV9 and TRBJ1-1; D gene unclear. In germline, CDR1 is SGDLS, CDR2 YYNGEE. The CDR3 length is 12 residues. Deletions cut 0 bases from V and 6 bases from J, with 6 bases between. The CDR3 region has the DNA TGTGCCAGCAGCGTAGGCGGTTCTGAAGCTTTCTTT. Residues: CASSVGGSEAFF. Looking up the rest from reference TRBV9 and TRBJ1-1 gives the full variable domain: DSGVTQTPKHLITATGQRVTLRCSPRSGDLSVYWYQQSLDQGLQFLIQYYNGEERAKGNILERFSAQQFPDLHSELNLSSLELGDSALYFCASSVGGSEAFFGQGTRLTVV.

This clonotype was counted at least ten times. V usage is TRBV27 and J usage is TRBJ1-1; 8 bases map to TRBD1. From germline, CDR1 is MNHEY and CDR2 SMNVEV (reference sequence). CDR3 length: 17 amino acids. V shed 5 bases and J 6 bases; nucleotides not matched to a gene: 17. The CDR3: CASSSPRQGIGRAEAFF. The CDR3, as DNA: TGTGCCAGCAGTAGTCCGAGACAGGGGATCGGTAGGGCTGAAGCTTTCTTT.

This clonotype was counted many times. V usage is TRBV20-1 and J usage is TRBJ2-7, with 7 bases lining up with TRBD2. The junction had 5 bases not matched to a gene; V was cut back by 1 base and J by 2 bases. CDR1 DFQATT and CDR2 SNEGSKA come from the germline V gene (reference sequence). This CDR3 region has 14 residues. The CDR3 nucleotides read TGCAGTGCTAGAGCGCGGGAGTCGACCTACGAGCAGTACTTC. It encodes CSARARESTYEQYF.

This clonotype was found a few times. The chain joins TRBV3-1 to TRBJ2-1; D gene unclear. Germline CDR1 is LGHDT and CDR2 is YNNKEL (reference sequence). CDR3 length: 13 amino acids. Trimming shortened V by 1 base and J by 4 bases, and 5 bases separated the two germline ends. CDR3 sequence: CASSQARYNEQFF. The CDR3 DNA reads TGTGCCAGCAGCCAAGCTCGTTACAATGAGCAGTTCTTC.

The chain joins TRBV24-1 to TRBJ2-6, with a tentative D call TRBD2 (5 bases). Trimming shortened V by 3 bases and J by 0 bases, and 11 bases separated the two germline ends. Germline V gives CDR1 KGHDR, CDR2 SFDVKD. The CDR3 is 17 amino acids. The CDR3 here is CATSDASYSSGANVLTF. In DNA form, the CDR3 reads TGTGCCACCAGTGATGCTAGCTACTCCTCTGGGGCCAACGTCCTGACTTTC.

This clonotype has ten or more counts. This chain joins TRBV12-3 or TRBV12-4 and TRBJ2-7; 11 bases fit TRBD2. This CDR3 region has 14 residues. After removal of 4 bases from V and 6 bases from J, the junction contained 5 bases not matched to a gene. This chain's CDR3 is CASSSSGRSAEQYF. Written as DNA, the CDR3 is TGTGCCAGCAGTTCTAGCGGGAGGTCTGCCGAGCAGTACTTC.

The rearrangement joins TRBV4-1 to TRBJ2-7; 8 bases line up with TRBD2. V was pared by 1 base and J by 3 bases, with 8 bases of the junction left unmatched. Germline-derived CDR1 and CDR2 are MGHRA and YSYEKL. This CDR3 has 16 residues. This CDR3 is CASSQVVLAGGYEQYF. In DNA form, the CDR3 reads TGCGCCAGCAGCCAAGTCGTGTTGGCGGGAGGCTACGAGCAGTACTTC.

The chain employs TRBV6-1 and TRBJ2-7; TRBD1 matches 9 bases. Germline CDR1 and CDR2: MNHNS and SASEGT. V lost 5 bases and J lost 5; bases outside the gene matches: 7. This CDR3 contains 14 residues. The CDR3 spells CASSPGTGYNEQYF. CDR3 bases: TGTGCCAGCAGTCCTGGGACAGGGTATAACGAGCAGTACTTC.

The sample holds many counts of this clonotype. The genes are TRBV6-5 and TRBJ2-1; 7 bases fit TRBD2. CDR3 length equals 19 residues. In germline, CDR1 is MNHEY, CDR2 SVGAGI. V lost 0 bases, J lost 0 bases, and 11 bases stayed unmatched. CDR3 DNA sequence: TGTGCCAGCAGTTACTCGAAGGTGGCTAGCGGAAGCTCCTACAATGAGCAGTTCTTC. Encoded protein: CASSYSKVASGSSYNEQFF.